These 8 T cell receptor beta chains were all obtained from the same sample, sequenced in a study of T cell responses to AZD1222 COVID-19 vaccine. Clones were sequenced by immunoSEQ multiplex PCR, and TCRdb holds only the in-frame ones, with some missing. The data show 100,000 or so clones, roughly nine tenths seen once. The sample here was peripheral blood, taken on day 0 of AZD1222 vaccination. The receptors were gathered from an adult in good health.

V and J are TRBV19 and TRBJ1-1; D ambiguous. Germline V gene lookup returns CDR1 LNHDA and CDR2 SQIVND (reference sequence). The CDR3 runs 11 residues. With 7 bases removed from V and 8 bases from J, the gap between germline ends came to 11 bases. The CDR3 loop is CASTRLPEAFF. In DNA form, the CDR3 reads TGTGCCAGTACGCGGTTACCGGAAGCTTTCTTT. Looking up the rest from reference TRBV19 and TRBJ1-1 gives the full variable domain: DGGITQSPKYLFRKEGQNVTLSCEQNLNHDAMYWYRQDPGQGLRLIYYSQIVNDFQKGDIAEGYSVSREKKESFPLTVTSAQKNPTAFYLCASTRLPEAFFGQGTRLTVV.

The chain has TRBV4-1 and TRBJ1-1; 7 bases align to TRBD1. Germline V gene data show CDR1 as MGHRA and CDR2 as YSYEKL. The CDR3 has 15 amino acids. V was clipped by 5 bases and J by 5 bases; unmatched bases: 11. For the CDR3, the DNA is TGCGCCAGCAGCTTAACAGGGGCGGTTCGGACTGAAGCTTTCTTT. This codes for CASSLTGAVRTEAFF.

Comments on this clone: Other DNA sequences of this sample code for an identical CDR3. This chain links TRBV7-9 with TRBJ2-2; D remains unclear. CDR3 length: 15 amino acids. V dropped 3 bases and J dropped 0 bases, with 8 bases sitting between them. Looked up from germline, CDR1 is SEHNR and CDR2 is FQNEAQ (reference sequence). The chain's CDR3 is CASSLPASNTGELFF. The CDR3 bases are TGTGCCAGCAGCTTGCCCGCCTCGAACACCGGGGAGCTGTTTTTT. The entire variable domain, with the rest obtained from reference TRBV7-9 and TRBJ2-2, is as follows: DTGVSQNPRHKITKRGQNVTFRCDPISEHNRLYWYRQTLGQGPEFLTYFQNEAQLEKSRLLSDRFSAERPKGSFSTLEIQRTEQGDSAMYLCASSLPASNTGELFFGEGSRLTVL.

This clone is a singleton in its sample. The CDR3 loop reads CASSLDRENTEAFF. The DNA for the CDR3 is TGTGCCAGCAGCTTGGACAGGGAGAACACTGAAGCTTTCTTT. The gene calls are TRBV5-4 and TRBJ1-1; tentative D call: TRBD1 (6 bases). V was trimmed by 0 bases and J by 1 base, leaving 7 bases between them. The CDR3 has 14 amino acids. Germline V gene sequence: CDR1 SGHNT, CDR2 YYREEE (reference sequence).

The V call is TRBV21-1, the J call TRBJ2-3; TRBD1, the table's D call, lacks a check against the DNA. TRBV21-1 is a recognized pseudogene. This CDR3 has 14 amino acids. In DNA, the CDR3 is TGTGCCAGCAGCAAAGGGACAGGGACAGATACGCAGTATTTT. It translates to CASSKGTGTDTQYF.

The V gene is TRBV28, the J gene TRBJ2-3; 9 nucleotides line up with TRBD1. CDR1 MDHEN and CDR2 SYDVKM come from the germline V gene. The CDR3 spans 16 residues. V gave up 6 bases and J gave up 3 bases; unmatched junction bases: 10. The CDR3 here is CASSPPGTGRTDTQYF. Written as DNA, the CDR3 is TGTGCCAGCAGCCCACCCGGGACAGGGAGGACAGATACGCAGTATTTT.

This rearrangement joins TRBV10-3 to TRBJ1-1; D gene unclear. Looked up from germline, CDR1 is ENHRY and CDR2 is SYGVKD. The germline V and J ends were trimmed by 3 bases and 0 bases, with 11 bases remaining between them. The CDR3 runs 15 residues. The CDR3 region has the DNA TGTGCCATCAGTGATTACGGAGCTATGAACACTGAAGCTTTCTTT. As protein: CAISDYGAMNTEAFF.

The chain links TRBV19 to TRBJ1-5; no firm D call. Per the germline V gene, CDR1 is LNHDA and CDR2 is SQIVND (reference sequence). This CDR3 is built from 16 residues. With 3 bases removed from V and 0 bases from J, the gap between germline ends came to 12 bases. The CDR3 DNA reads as TGTGCCAGTAGTATTTTGGGCAGCCTTAGCAATCAGCCCCAGCATTTT. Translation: CASSILGSLSNQPQHF.